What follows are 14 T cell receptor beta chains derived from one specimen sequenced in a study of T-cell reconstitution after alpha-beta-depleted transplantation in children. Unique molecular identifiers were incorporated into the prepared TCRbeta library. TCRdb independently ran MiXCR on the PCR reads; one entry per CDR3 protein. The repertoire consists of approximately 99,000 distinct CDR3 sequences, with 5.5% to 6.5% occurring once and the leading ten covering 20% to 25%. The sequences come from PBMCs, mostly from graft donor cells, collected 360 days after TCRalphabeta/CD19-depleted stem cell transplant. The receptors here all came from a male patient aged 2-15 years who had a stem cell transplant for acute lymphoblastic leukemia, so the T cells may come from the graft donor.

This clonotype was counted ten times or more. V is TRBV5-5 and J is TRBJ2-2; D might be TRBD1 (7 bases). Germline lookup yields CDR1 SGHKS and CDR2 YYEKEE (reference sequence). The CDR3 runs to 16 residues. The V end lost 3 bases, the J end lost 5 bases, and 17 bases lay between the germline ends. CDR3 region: CASSWAGGGSTGELFF. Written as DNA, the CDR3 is TGTGCCAGCAGCTGGGCAGGAGGGGGCAGTACCGGGGAGCTGTTTTTT.

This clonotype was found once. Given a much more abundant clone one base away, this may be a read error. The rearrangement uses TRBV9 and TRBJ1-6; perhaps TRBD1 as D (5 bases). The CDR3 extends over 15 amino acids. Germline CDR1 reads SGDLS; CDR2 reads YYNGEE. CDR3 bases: TGTGCCAGCTGCGTAGAAGAGGGCGACAGCGAGGAACTCCACTTT. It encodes CASCVEEGDSEELHF. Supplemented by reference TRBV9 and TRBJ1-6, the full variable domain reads DSGVTQTPKHLITATGQRVTLRCSPRSGDLSVYWYQQSLDQGLQFLIQYYNGEERAKGNILERFSAQQFPDLHSELNLSSLELGDSALYFCASCVEEGDSEELHFGNGTRLTVT.

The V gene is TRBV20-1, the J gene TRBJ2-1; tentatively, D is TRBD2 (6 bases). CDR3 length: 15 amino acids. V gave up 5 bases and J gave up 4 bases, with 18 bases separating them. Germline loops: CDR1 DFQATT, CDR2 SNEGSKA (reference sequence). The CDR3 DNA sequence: TGCAGTGCTCGTCTCGGAGCGGGTTATTACAATGAGCAGTTCTTC. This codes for CSARLGAGYYNEQFF.

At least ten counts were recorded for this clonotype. CDR3 region: CATSTSWGRSYEQYF. The CDR3 DNA reads TGTGCCACCAGCACTTCGTGGGGCCGGTCCTACGAGCAGTACTTC. The chain couples TRBV15 to TRBJ2-7, with D possibly TRBD1 on 5 matching bases. Between the trimmed V and J ends, which lost 4 bases and 1 base, there was a span of 14 bases. From germline, CDR1 is LNHNV and CDR2 YYDKDF (reference sequence). The CDR3 is made up of 15 amino acids. Filled out from reference TRBV15 and TRBJ2-7, the complete variable domain reads DAMVIQNPRYQVTQFGKPVTLSCSQTLNHNVMYWYQQKSSQAPKLLFHYYDKDFNNEADTPDNFQSRRPNTSFCFLDIRSPGLGDTAMYLCATSTSWGRSYEQYFGPGTRLTVT.

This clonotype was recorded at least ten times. CDR3 nucleotide sequence: TGCGCCAGCAGCTCCGGGACAGGTATCTCAGATACGCAGTATTTT. It is translated as CASSSGTGISDTQYF. This chain uses TRBV5-1 with TRBJ2-3; 8 positions agree with TRBD1. V dropped 3 bases and J dropped 4; count of bases not matched to a gene: 7. The CDR3 spans 15 residues. In germline, CDR1 is SGHRS, CDR2 YFSETQ.

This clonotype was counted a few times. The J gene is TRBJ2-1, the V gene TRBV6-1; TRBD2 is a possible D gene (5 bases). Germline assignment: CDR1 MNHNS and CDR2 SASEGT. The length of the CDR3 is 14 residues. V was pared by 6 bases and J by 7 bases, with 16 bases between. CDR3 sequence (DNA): TGTGCCAGCAGCCCCGCGAGGCCGGGAAATGAGCAGTTCTTC. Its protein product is CASSPARPGNEQFF.

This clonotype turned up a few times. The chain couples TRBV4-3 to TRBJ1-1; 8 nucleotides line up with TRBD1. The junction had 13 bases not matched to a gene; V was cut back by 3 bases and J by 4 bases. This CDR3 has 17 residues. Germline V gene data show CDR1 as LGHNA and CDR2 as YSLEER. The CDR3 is CASSHLTGEGGSTEAFF. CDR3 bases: TGCGCCAGCAGCCACCTGACAGGGGAGGGTGGATCCACTGAAGCTTTCTTT.

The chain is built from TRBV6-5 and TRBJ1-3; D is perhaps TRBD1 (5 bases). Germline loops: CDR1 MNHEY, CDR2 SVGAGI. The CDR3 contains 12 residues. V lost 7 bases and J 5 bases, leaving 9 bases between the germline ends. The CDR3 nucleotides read TGTGCCAGCAAATCAGGGAGAAACACCATATATTTT. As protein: CASKSGRNTIYF.

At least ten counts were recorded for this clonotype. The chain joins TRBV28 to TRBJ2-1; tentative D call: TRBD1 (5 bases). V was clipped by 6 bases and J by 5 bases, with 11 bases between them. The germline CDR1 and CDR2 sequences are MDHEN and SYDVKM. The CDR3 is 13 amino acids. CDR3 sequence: CASRRQSHNEQFF. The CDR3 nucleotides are TGTGCCAGCAGAAGACAGTCCCACAATGAGCAGTTCTTC.

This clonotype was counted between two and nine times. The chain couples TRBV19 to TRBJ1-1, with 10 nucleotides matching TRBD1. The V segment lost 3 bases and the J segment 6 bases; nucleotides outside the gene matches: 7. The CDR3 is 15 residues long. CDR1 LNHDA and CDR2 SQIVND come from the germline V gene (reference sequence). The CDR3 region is CASSIDRGRMAEAFF. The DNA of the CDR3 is TGTGCCAGTAGTATTGACAGGGGGCGCATGGCTGAAGCTTTCTTT.

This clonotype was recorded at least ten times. The CDR3 is CSVPVSYNEQFF. Here the CDR3 DNA reads TGCAGCGTCCCCGTCTCCTACAATGAGCAGTTCTTC. The J gene is TRBJ2-1, the V gene TRBV29-1; D unresolved. V shed 6 bases and J shed 0 bases, with 6 bases lying between them. CDR3 length: 12 residues. Per the germline V gene, CDR1 is SQVTM and CDR2 is ANQGSEA.

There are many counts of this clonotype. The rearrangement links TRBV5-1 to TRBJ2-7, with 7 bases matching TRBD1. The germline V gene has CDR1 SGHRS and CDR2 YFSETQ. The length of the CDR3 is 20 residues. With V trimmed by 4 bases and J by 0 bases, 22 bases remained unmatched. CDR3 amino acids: CASSPLGQLLKLTNSYEQYF. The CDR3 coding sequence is TGCGCCAGCAGCCCCCTGGGACAGCTTCTAAAGCTTACCAACTCCTACGAGCAGTACTTC.

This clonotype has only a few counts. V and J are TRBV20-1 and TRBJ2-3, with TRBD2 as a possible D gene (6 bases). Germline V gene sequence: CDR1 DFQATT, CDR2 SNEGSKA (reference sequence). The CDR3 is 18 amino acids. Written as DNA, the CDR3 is TGCAGCCAGACGGTATATGTCGGGGGTGCCCTTAGCACAGATACGCAGTATTTT. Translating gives CSQTVYVGGALSTDTQYF.

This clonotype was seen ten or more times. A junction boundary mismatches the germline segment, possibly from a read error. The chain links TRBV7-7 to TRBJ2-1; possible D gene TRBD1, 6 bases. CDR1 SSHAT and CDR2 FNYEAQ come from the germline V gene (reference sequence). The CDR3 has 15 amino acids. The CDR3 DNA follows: TGTGCTAGCAGCTTAGCCCCTACAGGGTACAATGAGCAGTTCTTC. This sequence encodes CASSLAPTGYNEQFF.